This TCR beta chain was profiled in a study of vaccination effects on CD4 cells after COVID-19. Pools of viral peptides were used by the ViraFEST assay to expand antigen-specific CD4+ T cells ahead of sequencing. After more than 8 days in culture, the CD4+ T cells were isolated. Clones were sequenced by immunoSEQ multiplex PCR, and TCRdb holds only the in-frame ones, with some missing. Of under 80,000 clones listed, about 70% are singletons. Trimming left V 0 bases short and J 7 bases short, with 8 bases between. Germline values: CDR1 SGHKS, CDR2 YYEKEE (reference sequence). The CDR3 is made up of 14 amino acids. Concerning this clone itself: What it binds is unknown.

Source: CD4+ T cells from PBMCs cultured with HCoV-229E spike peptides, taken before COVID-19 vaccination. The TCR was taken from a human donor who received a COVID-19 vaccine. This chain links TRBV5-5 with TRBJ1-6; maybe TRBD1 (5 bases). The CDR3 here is CASSLAGMNSPLHF. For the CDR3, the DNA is TGTGCCAGCAGCTTGGCAGGGATGAATTCACCCCTCCACTTT.